This passage covers 25 T cell receptor beta chains from one sample sequenced in a study of T cells after yellow fever vaccination. TCRdb reanalysed the 5' RACE reads using MiXCR and keeps one entry per CDR3 protein. In the table there are about 400,000 distinct CDR3 sequences, around a tenth of which are singletons. The sample consisted of PBMCs, taken on the day of the first yellow fever vaccination. The receptors come from a man aged 18 to 29 who received the YFV17D yellow fever vaccine.

On this clonotype: It is unclear where the CDR3 begins or ends on the DNA, so no DNA is shown, and the CDR3 is as TCRdb lists it. The chain employs TRBV27 and TRBJ2-2. Inclusive of both ends, the CDR3 amounts to 15 amino acids. The germline V gene has CDR1 MNHEY and CDR2 SMNVEV (reference sequence). The CDR3 protein is CAAKETAFWSGELFF.

At least ten counts were recorded for this clonotype. V gene TRBV5-4 combines with J gene TRBJ2-5; 7 bases are shared with TRBD1. With 0 bases clipped from V and 1 base from J, the junction kept 0 bases outside the gene matches. The CDR3 is made up of 14 amino acids. Per germline, CDR1 SGHNT and CDR2 YYREEE (reference sequence). The CDR3 spells CASSLGDSQETQYF. CDR3 sequence (DNA): TGTGCCAGCAGCTTGGGGGACAGCCAAGAGACCCAGTACTTC.

V gene TRBV2 combines with J gene TRBJ1-1; D not resolved. V was pared by 0 bases and J by 10 bases, with 15 bases between. The CDR3 covers 14 residues. Germline V gene lookup returns CDR1 SNHLY and CDR2 FYNNEI. CDR3 amino acids: CASSEARQGFRAFF. Written as DNA, the CDR3 is TGTGCCAGCAGTGAAGCGCGGCAAGGGTTTCGAGCTTTCTTT.

This chain connects TRBV19 to TRBJ1-5; D is unresolved. The CDR3 is 14 residues long. With 5 bases removed from V and 3 bases from J, the gap between germline ends came to 11 bases. Germline CDR1 is LNHDA and CDR2 is SQIVND (reference sequence). CDR3 coding DNA: TGTGCCAGTAGTGCCGGACCGCACAATCAGCCCCAGCATTTT. Translating it yields CASSAGPHNQPQHF.

The rearrangement links TRBV28 to TRBJ2-7; tentatively, D is TRBD1 (5 bases). With 6 bases removed from V and 3 bases from J, the gap between germline ends came to 12 bases. This CDR3 is built from 13 residues. Germline V gene lookup returns CDR1 MDHEN and CDR2 SYDVKM. The CDR3 DNA reads TGTGCCAGCAGGCACCAAAGGGGCTACGAGCAGTACGTC. This gives the protein CASRHQRGYEQYV.

V usage is TRBV20-1 and J usage is TRBJ2-7; possible D gene TRBD1, 5 bases. The V end was cut by 3 bases, the J end by 6 bases, with 15 bases between. From germline, CDR1 is DFQATT and CDR2 SNEGSKA (reference sequence). The CDR3 is 13 residues long. CDR3 sequence reads: CSARGDSIFEQYV. CDR3 DNA: TGCAGTGCTAGGGGCGACAGTATCTTCGAGCAGTACGTC.

V gene TRBV9 combines with J gene TRBJ2-2, with TRBD2 as a possible D gene (7 bases). Trimming removed 3 bases from V and 4 bases from J, with 16 bases in between. CDR1 SGDLS and CDR2 YYNGEE come from the germline V gene. The CDR3 length is 16 residues. The CDR3 region is CASSGGGRTSTGELFF. Here the CDR3 DNA reads TGTGCCAGCAGCGGGGGGGGGCGGACCAGCACCGGGGAGCTGTTTTTT.

J is TRBJ2-3 and V is TRBV5-1; 7 bases line up with TRBD1. The CDR3 is 16 residues long. The V gene end was trimmed by 1 base and the J gene end by 5 bases; junction bases not matched to a gene: 10. Germline CDR1 SGHRS, CDR2 YFSETQ. CDR3 sequence reads: CASSLSSAGGEDTQYF. In nucleotides, the CDR3 is TGCGCCAGCAGCTTGTCCTCGGCAGGGGGAGAAGATACGCAGTATTTT.

The V call is TRBV19, the J call TRBJ2-3; 7 bases fit TRBD1. From germline, CDR1 is LNHDA and CDR2 SQIVND (reference sequence). CDR3 length: 13 amino acids. Germline trimming cut 5 bases from V and 8 bases from J; bases unmatched to any gene: 7. The CDR3 region is CASSADRDATQYF. CDR3 nucleotides: TGTGCCAGTAGTGCAGACAGGGATGCTACGCAGTATTTT.

This clonotype was detected a few times. The V gene is TRBV4-1, the J gene TRBJ2-5; 10 bases fit TRBD1. V shed 3 bases and J 5 bases; nucleotides not matched to a gene: 9. The CDR3 is 16 amino acids. Germline V gene sequence: CDR1 MGHRA, CDR2 YSYEKL. This CDR3 reads CASSQSRDRGRETQYF. The CDR3 DNA follows: TGCGCCAGCAGCCAGTCCCGGGACAGGGGCAGGGAGACCCAGTACTTC.

The table lists this clonotype with a few counts. The rearrangement uses TRBV27 and TRBJ1-5; TRBD1 matches at 8 bases. Germline-derived CDR1 and CDR2 are MNHEY and SMNVEV (reference sequence). CDR3 length: 17 residues. Trimming cost V 2 bases and J 2 bases; bases outside gene matches: 8. The DNA for the CDR3 is TGTGCCAGCAGTTTAACGGCAGGGGGCACGGGCAATCAGCCCCAGCATTTT. It translates to CASSLTAGGTGNQPQHF.

The chain combines TRBV4-3 with TRBJ2-1, with TRBD1 matching 8 bases. Germline assignment: CDR1 LGHNA and CDR2 YSLEER. The V gene end was trimmed by 0 bases and the J gene end by 7 bases; junction bases not matched to a gene: 11. This CDR3 contains 17 residues. Here the CDR3 DNA reads TGCGCCAGCAGCCAAGATTACATCCGGACAGGGCGAAATGAGCAGTTCTTC. This encodes CASSQDYIRTGRNEQFF.

The chain joins TRBV7-8 to TRBJ2-7; no firm D call. With 8 bases removed from V and 6 bases from J, the gap between germline ends came to 17 bases. Per germline, CDR1 SGHVS and CDR2 FQNEAQ. This CDR3 region has 13 residues. The CDR3: CASRWFQSCEQYV. The CDR3 nucleotides are TGTGCCAGCCGCTGGTTCCAGTCGTGCGAGCAGTACGTC.

This clonotype has more than one count but fewer than ten. CDR3 sequence reads: CASSLGTVIQETQYF. CDR3 sequence (DNA): TGTGCCAGCAGCCTTGGGACAGTCATCCAAGAGACCCAGTACTTC. The chain is built from TRBV7-2 and TRBJ2-5; 7 bases align to TRBD1. J gave up 1 base and V 5 bases, and 7 bases lay outside the gene matches. This CDR3 has 15 amino acids. The germline gives CDR1 SGHTA, CDR2 FQGNSA.

The chain employs TRBV12-3 or TRBV12-4 and TRBJ1-1; D call uncertain. V was shortened by 2 bases and J by 1 base, with 8 bases between the two germline ends. This CDR3 contains 14 residues. The CDR3 DNA follows: TGTGCCAGCAGTTTAAGGTCTCAGAACACTGAAGCTTTCTTT. It is translated as CASSLRSQNTEAFF.

The CDR3 spells CASSFEQGYQPQHF. The CDR3 DNA reads as TGTGCCAGCAGCTTTGAGCAGGGCTATCAGCCCCAGCATTTT. The chain couples TRBV7-2 to TRBJ1-5; D possibly corresponds to TRBD1 (5 bases). This CDR3 is 14 amino acids long. V lost 3 bases, J lost 5 bases, and 11 bases lay in between. In germline, CDR1 is SGHTA, CDR2 FQGNSA.

The rearrangement joins TRBV18 to TRBJ2-1; unclear D gene. CDR3 size: 12 residues. CDR1 and CDR2 (germline): KGHSH, LQKENI. V shed 4 bases and J shed 10 bases, with 11 bases lying between them. The DNA of the CDR3 is TGTGCCAGCTCACTACGCGGACGGGAGCAGTTCTTC. Translated, it gives CASSLRGREQFF.

The DNA of the CDR3 is TGTGCCAGCAGCGTTCCCGGAGGCGGGAACACTGAAGCTTTCTTT. Protein: CASSVPGGGNTEAFF. This chain uses TRBV9 with TRBJ1-1, with D unclear. The CDR3 is made up of 15 amino acids. Germline loops: CDR1 SGDLS, CDR2 YYNGEE. With 2 bases removed from V and 1 base from J, the gap between germline ends came to 12 bases.

This clonotype appeared a few times. This chain uses TRBV9 with TRBJ2-5; 7 positions agree with TRBD1. This CDR3 has 13 residues. Germline CDR1 SGDLS, CDR2 YYNGEE. V shed 1 base, J shed 3 bases, and the junction held 0 bases outside the gene matches. CDR3 residues: CASSVTGEETQYF. For the CDR3, the DNA is TGTGCCAGCAGCGTAACAGGGGAAGAGACCCAGTACTTC.

The chain carries TRBV4-1 and TRBJ1-5; perhaps TRBD1 as D (5 bases). Deletions cut 4 bases from V and 2 bases from J, with 15 bases between. Germline values: CDR1 MGHRA, CDR2 YSYEKL. CDR3 size: 16 residues. The CDR3 coding sequence is TGCGCCAGCAGCCTTAGGGCAGGGTTTGGCAATCAGCCCCAGCATTTT. This translates into CASSLRAGFGNQPQHF.

CDR3 protein: CASTWTGAWETQYF. The DNA of the CDR3 is TGTGCCAGCACATGGACAGGGGCGTGGGAGACCCAGTACTTC. The chain couples TRBV5-6 to TRBJ2-5; 9 nucleotides line up with TRBD1. The germline gives CDR1 SGHDT, CDR2 YYEEEE. The CDR3 consists of 14 residues. Trimming cost V 6 bases and J 5 bases; bases outside gene matches: 8.

This clonotype has a handful of counts. The V and J genes are TRBV21-1 and TRBJ2-3. TRBV21-1 is termed a pseudogene. CDR3 length: 15 residues. This CDR3 reads CASSKPGWGTDTQYF. The CDR3 DNA reads TGTGCCAGCAGCAAACCAGGCTGGGGCACAGATACGCAGTATTTT.

V gene TRBV6-2 or TRBV6-3 combines with J gene TRBJ1-1; unclear D gene. Germline values: CDR1 MNHEY, CDR2 SVGEGT. This CDR3 contains 13 residues. V lost 5 bases and J lost 3, with 10 bases in between. CDR3 in DNA: TGTGCCAGCAGTCAGATTCATCACACTGAAGCTTTCTTT. It specifies CASSQIHHTEAFF.

This clonotype came up many times. The chain combines TRBV5-1 with TRBJ2-1; no clear D gene. CDR1 is SGHRS and CDR2 is YFSETQ in the germline V gene. Trimming cost V 0 bases and J 10 bases, with 8 bases left between them. CDR3 size: 12 residues. This chain's CDR3 is CASSLDSSEQFF. The CDR3 DNA reads as TGCGCCAGCAGCTTGGACAGCTCAGAGCAGTTCTTC.

This clonotype was observed at least ten times. The chain combines TRBV7-9 with TRBJ2-2, with TRBD1 matching over 7 bases. Losses at the gene ends were 3 bases for V and 0 bases for J; bases not matched to a gene: 1. Germline V lookup: CDR1 SEHNR, CDR2 FQNEAQ (reference sequence). The CDR3 spans 15 residues. The CDR3: CASSFGQANTGELFF. CDR3 sequence (DNA): TGTGCCAGCAGCTTCGGACAGGCGAACACCGGGGAGCTGTTTTTT.